The source of this TCR beta chain is a study of early T cells in non-severe SARS-CoV-2 infection. Study as a whole: The chains were unpaired, and the sequenced material was bulk RNA from unsorted whole blood. Study-wide findings and caveats: A preference for anti-spike CD8 responses marked VDJdb matching, which missed private and CD4 specificities.

V gave up 1 base and J gave up 11 bases, with 6 bases separating them. The CDR3 is 12 residues long. Separate cDNA molecules each had unique molecular identifiers attached to them. One entry per CDR3 protein results from TCRdb running MiXCR on the 5' RACE reads. The table has tens of thousands of distinct CDR3 sequences, 6.2% seen once; the top ten hold roughly 4%. This clonotype was observed a handful of times. Its matching antigen is unknown. The clonotype comes from an adult who was a healthcare worker with PCR-confirmed SARS-CoV-2 infection or an uninfected control (not recorded which). The rearrangement uses TRBV12-3 or TRBV12-4 and TRBJ1-6; D gene unclear. Sequenced sample: whole blood. Here the CDR3 DNA reads TGTGCCAGCAGTTTAGGACACCCACCCCTCCACTTT. It translates to CASSLGHPPLHF.